The subject of this entry is one T cell receptor beta chain. This entry comes from a study of shared clonotypes between healthy human individuals. Germline CDR1 SGHDT, CDR2 YYEEEE. The CDR3 is 15 amino acids. Trimming removed 1 base from V and 4 bases from J; junction bases left unmatched: 4. The protocol was immunoSEQ multiplex PCR, while the TCRdb copy is restricted to in-frame clones and leaves out a portion. This table holds about 330,000 clones, roughly 70% found once. Material: memory CD4+ T cells sorted from blood. The subset: CD45RA-negative fraction. The source is a man aged 30 to 39 in good health. The rearrangement joins TRBV5-6 to TRBJ2-2, with TRBD1 matching 7 bases. The CDR3 DNA follows: TGTGCCAGCAGCTTGAGGGGGCGAGTCACCGGGGAGCTGTTTTTT. Translation: CASSLRGRVTGELFF.